This TCR beta chain was obtained from a study of metastatic and nonmetastatic thyroid tumors. All patients reached thyroid surgery having received no treatment beforehand. Findings of the study overall: A significant increase in TCR beta diversity was reportedly seen in malignant thyroid tumors relative to benign nodules, in blood and tumor.

In the study's own analysis: Using the CDR3 differences seen across clinicopathological groups, the authors built a distant-metastasis classifier for papillary thyroid cancer, which was meant to discriminate distant-metastatic patients. MiXCR re-clonotyped the PCR reads for TCRdb. These V and J calls originate from TCRdb's pipeline instead of the authors' own analysis. Found here are under 40,000 clones, less than 20% of them singletons; the top ten hold almost 3.5%. This clone was observed many times. Its antigen is still unknown. The source of this sequence is a female donor with papillary thyroid cancer or a benign thyroid nodule (not recorded which). Some clones in this sample may be carry-over from other donors' samples. Sequences were obtained from blood.

CDR3 residues: CASSLAGRDSGNTIYF. In DNA, the CDR3 is TGTGCCAGCAGCTTAGCGGGACGTGACTCTGGAAACACCATATATTTT. The V and J genes are TRBV7-8 and TRBJ1-3, with D possibly TRBD1 on 5 matching bases. V shed 0 bases and J shed 0 bases, with 9 bases lying between them. This CDR3 spans 16 amino acids. Germline assignment: CDR1 SGHVS and CDR2 FQNEAQ.